These T cell receptor beta chains were read from a single sample in a study of PD-L1 blockade in urothelial cancer. Profiled with immunoSEQ multiplex PCR; TCRdb holds only in-frame clones, not every one. Of more than 40,000 clones listed, roughly 86% are singletons. The sequences come from PBMCs, collected around atezolizumab (anti-PD-L1) treatment. The receptors here all came from a man in his sixties with urothelial cancer. Each CDR3 is given with its conserved first and last residue. D genes are given only for firm matches. Size values are once, few and many counts, or a class for expanded clones, and some rows have none.

>-|TRBV7-3|TRBD2|TRBJ2-3
CASSLTGLAGVQDTQYF
TGTGCCAGCAGCTTAACGGGACTAGCGGGAGTCCAGGATACGCAGTATTTT
>-|TRBV9|-|TRBJ2-5
CASSVSGGSLRQETQYF
TGTGCCAGCAGCGTATCTGGGGGCTCCCTACGGCAAGAGACCCAGTACTTC
>-|TRBV15|TRBD1|TRBJ1-5
CATSREDRVSNQPQHF
TGTGCCACCAGCAGAGAGGACAGGGTAAGCAATCAGCCCCAGCATTTT
>-|TRBV2|-|TRBJ1-2
CASNGTQGYTF
TGTGCCAGCAATGGGACTCAAGGCTACACCTTC
>-|TRBV11-3|-|TRBJ1-6
CASSFSRQSSYNSPLHF
TGTGCCAGCAGCTTCTCGAGACAGAGCTCCTATAATTCACCCCTCCACTTT
>-|TRBV6-1|-|TRBJ1-2
CASAKAGDVYGYTF
TGTGCCAGCGCCAAGGCAGGGGATGTCTATGGCTACACCTTC
>-|TRBV5-1|TRBD1|TRBJ1-1
CASRAGGTGDTEAFF
TGCGCCAGCAGGGCTGGGGGGACAGGGGATACTGAAGCTTTCTTT
>-|TRBV11-3|TRBD1|TRBJ2-2
CASSFRGQTGELFF
TGTGCCAGCAGCTTCAGGGGGCAGACCGGGGAGCTGTTTTTT
>-|TRBV19|-|TRBJ1-4
CASNGATNEKLFF
TGTGCCAGTAACGGGGCAACTAATGAAAAACTGTTTTTT
>-|TRBV6-4|TRBD2|TRBJ2-3
CASSEGGSSTDTQYF
TGTGCCAGCAGTGAGGGCGGGAGTTCCACAGATACGCAGTATTTT
>-|TRBV18|-|TRBJ2-3
CASSRKTGPAGADTQYF
TGTGCCAGCTCACGGAAAACAGGACCGGCAGGAGCAGATACGCAGTATTTT
>-|TRBV10-3|-|TRBJ1-5
CATGPPGYQPQHF
TGTGCCACCGGACCCCCAGGGTATCAGCCCCAGCATTTT
>-|TRBV5-8|TRBD2|TRBJ2-1
CASTGPGGGVEQFF
TGTGCCAGCACCGGACCCGGGGGAGGGGTGGAGCAGTTCTTC
>-|TRBV15|-|TRBJ2-3
CATRFEITGDTQYF
TGTGCCACCAGGTTCGAAATTACGGGAGATACGCAGTATTTT
>-|TRBV5-8|-|TRBJ1-2
CASSLNSLINYGYTF
TGTGCCAGCAGCTTAAACAGCTTAATTAACTATGGCTACACCTTC
>-|TRBV18|TRBD2|TRBJ2-7
CASSRLAGEGFEQYF
TGTGCCAGCTCCCGCCTAGCGGGAGAAGGTTTCGAGCAGTACTTC
>once|TRBV4-1|-|TRBJ1-4
CASSQGREGWEKLFF
TGCGCCAGCAGCCAAGGGAGGGAGGGTTGGGAAAAACTGTTTTTT
>once|TRBV5-1|-|TRBJ2-7
CASSPGLLTNEQYF
TGCGCCAGCAGCCCGGGACTCTTAACTAACGAGCAGTACTTC
>once|TRBV27|TRBD1|TRBJ1-5
CASSLLGTGGGQPQHF
TGTGCCAGCAGTTTATTAGGGACAGGGGGCGGTCAGCCCCAGCATTTT
>-|TRBV18|TRBD2|TRBJ2-3
CASSPGTSGFTDTQYF
TGTGCCAGCTCACCAGGAACTAGCGGGTTCACAGATACGCAGTATTTT
>-|TRBV7-2|-|TRBJ2-3
CASRRDSGVDTQYF
TGTGCCAGCAGGCGGGACTCTGGGGTTGATACGCAGTATTTT
>-|TRBV19|TRBD2|TRBJ2-3
CASSRLAGVADTQYF
TGTGCCAGTAGTCGGCTAGCGGGAGTGGCAGATACGCAGTATTTT
>once|TRBV4-3|TRBD1|TRBJ1-5
CASSPQGGNQPQHF
TGCGCCAGCAGCCCGCAGGGGGGCAATCAGCCCCAGCATTTT
>-|TRBV23-1|-|TRBJ1-2
CASSQPQGNGYTF
TGCGCCAGCAGTCAACCCCAGGGAAATGGCTACACCTTC
>-|TRBV7-3|TRBD1|TRBJ1-1
CASSPNRGANTEAFF
TGTGCCAGCAGCCCCAACAGGGGGGCGAACACTGAAGCTTTCTTT
>-|TRBV30|-|TRBJ1-6
CAWIGRANSPLHF
TGTGCCTGGATCGGCAGGGCTAATTCACCCCTCCACTTT
>-|TRBV4-1|-|TRBJ1-1
CASSQGDRGTEAFF
TGCGCCAGCAGCCAAGGTGACCGGGGGACTGAAGCTTTCTTT
>-|TRBV11-3|-|TRBJ2-7
CASSQTGSREQYF
TGTGCCAGCAGCCAAACAGGGTCTAGGGAGCAGTACTTC
>-|TRBV28|TRBD2|TRBJ2-5
CASSFVGTSQETQYF
TGTGCCAGCAGTTTCGTCGGGACTAGTCAAGAGACCCAGTACTTC
>-|TRBV2|-|TRBJ1-3
CASSYQGTGTGNTIYF
TGTGCCAGCAGTTACCAGGGTACAGGGACTGGAAACACCATATATTTT
>-|TRBV5-6|-|TRBJ2-5
CASSLAGVEETQYF
TGTGCCAGCAGCTTGGCGGGAGTGGAGGAGACCCAGTACTTC
>-|TRBV28|TRBD2|TRBJ2-3
CASSLPSGRERDTQYF
TGTGCCAGCAGTTTACCCAGCGGGAGGGAACGAGATACGCAGTATTTT
>-|TRBV9|-|TRBJ1-5
CASSAGAGRQPQHF
TGTGCCAGCAGCGCCGGGGCAGGGAGGCAGCCCCAGCATTTT
>few|TRBV29-1|-|TRBJ1-1
CSSGDRHHMNTEAFF
TGCAGCTCGGGTGACAGACACCATATGAACACTGAAGCTTTCTTT
>-|TRBV5-4|-|TRBJ1-4
CASSLTGDLSEKLFF
TGTGCCAGCAGCCTGACAGGAGACCTGAGTGAAAAACTGTTTTTT
>-|TRBV7-3|-|TRBJ2-7
CASSLTVDTPREQYF
TGTGCCAGCAGCTTAACTGTAGACACCCCTCGCGAGCAGTACTTC
>once|TRBV29-1|-|TRBJ1-2
CSVGLFRATDGYTF
TGCAGCGTTGGGTTATTCAGGGCAACGGATGGCTACACCTTC
>-|TRBV25-1|TRBD2|TRBJ2-3
CASSESPASGRPDTQYF
TGTGCCAGCAGTGAATCCCCGGCTAGCGGGAGGCCAGATACGCAGTATTTT
>-|TRBV19|-|TRBJ1-1
CASSKVGVKNTEAFF
TGTGCCAGTAGTAAGGTAGGGGTCAAGAACACTGAAGCTTTCTTT
>-|TRBV7-2|-|TRBJ2-1
CASSPGLIYNEQFF
TGTGCCAGCAGCCCGGGACTGATTTACAATGAGCAGTTCTTC
>few|TRBV13|-|TRBJ1-1
CASSLDRGARAFF
TGTGCCAGCAGCTTAGACCGGGGGGCGAGGGCTTTCTTT
>-|TRBV27|TRBD1|TRBJ1-1
CASSFGTVNTEAFF
TGTGCCAGCAGTTTCGGGACAGTAAACACTGAAGCTTTCTTT